The 7 T cell receptor beta chains below come from one sample, sequenced in a study of shared clonotypes between healthy human individuals. Libraries were prepared by immunoSEQ multiplex PCR; TCRdb keeps only in-frame clonotypes and omits some of them. The sample includes about 960,000 clones, about three quarters seen only once; the top ten take nearly 1.5%. What was sequenced was memory CD4+ T cells sorted from blood. The subset was: CD45RA-negative fraction. Receptor source: a man aged 18 to 29 in good health.

Many counts were recorded for this clone. The J gene is TRBJ2-1, the V gene TRBV14; D not resolved. The CDR3 length is 13 residues. Germline-derived CDR1 and CDR2 are SGHDN and FVKESK. V was cut by 3 bases and J by 3 bases, with 6 bases left in between. This CDR3 reads CASSHYGYNEQFF. In DNA form, the CDR3 reads TGTGCCAGCAGCCACTACGGCTACAATGAGCAGTTCTTC. Together with reference TRBV14 and TRBJ2-1, the CDR3 gives the full variable domain: EAGVTQFPSHSVIEKGQTVTLRCDPISGHDNLYWYRRVMGKEIKFLLHFVKESKQDESGMPNNRFLAERTGGTYSTLKVQPAELEDSGVYFCASSHYGYNEQFFGPGTRLTVL.

The chain is built from TRBV5-1 and TRBJ2-1, with 8 bases matching TRBD2. V shed 4 bases and J 3 bases; nucleotides not matched to a gene: 6. Looked up from germline, CDR1 is SGHRS and CDR2 is YFSETQ. This CDR3 is built from 15 residues. As DNA, the CDR3 is TGCGCCAGCAGCCCGGGACTAGATTTCTACAATGAGCAGTTCTTC. This codes for CASSPGLDFYNEQFF.

The chain carries TRBV5-1 and TRBJ2-7; 7 nucleotides agree with TRBD2. Germline CDR1 is SGHRS and CDR2 is YFSETQ. The CDR3 sequence is 14 residues long. J lost 2 bases, V lost 4 bases, and 6 bases had no gene match. CDR3 sequence (DNA): TGCGCCAGCAGCCCCACCACTAGCGCCTACGAGCAGTACTTC. Protein product: CASSPTTSAYEQYF.

This sequence joins TRBV6-1 and TRBJ1-1; D not certain. With 6 bases removed from V and 4 bases from J, the gap between germline ends came to 9 bases. Germline values: CDR1 MNHNS, CDR2 SASEGT. This CDR3 has 12 residues. In nucleotides, the CDR3 is TGTGCCAGCAGCAGGACCGCCACTGAAGCTTTCTTT. It is translated as CASSRTATEAFF.

The V gene is TRBV28, the J gene TRBJ1-1; 9 bases line up with TRBD1. Germline V CDR1 and CDR2: MDHEN, SYDVKM. With 5 bases clipped from V and 13 bases from J, the junction kept 11 bases outside the gene matches. The CDR3 extends over 13 amino acids. CDR3 nucleotides: TGTGCCAGCAGTCCTGGGGAATTGACAGGGGGTTTCTTT. This encodes CASSPGELTGGFF.

This clone has a single count. The CDR3 nucleotides read TGTGCCAGCAGCTTAGGTTCAGGGCAACAAGAGACCCAGTACTTC. Amino acids: CASSLGSGQQETQYF. The chain uses TRBV7-2 and TRBJ2-5, with a possible D match to TRBD1 (5 bases). CDR3 length: 15 residues. The germline CDR1 and CDR2 sequences are SGHTA and FQGNSA. V lost 1 base, J lost 2 bases, and 11 bases lay in between.

This clone was seen a handful of times. J is TRBJ2-2 and V is TRBV7-2, with D possibly TRBD2 on 5 matching bases. The CDR3 is made up of 14 amino acids. The germline V and J ends were trimmed by 4 bases and 5 bases, with 11 bases remaining between them. Germline loops: CDR1 SGHTA, CDR2 FQGNSA. The CDR3 loop reads CASSSKTGTGELFF. CDR3 nucleotides: TGTGCCAGCAGCTCCAAGACGGGAACCGGGGAGCTGTTTTTT.